This T cell receptor beta chain was recovered during a study of spatial heterogeneity in lung cancer. Overall study findings and caveats: Counts of expanded alpha and beta TCRs within tumors tracked the tumor nonsynonymous mutation count.

This clonotype was counted at least ten times. The antigen remains unidentified. A single record per CDR3 protein comes from TCRdb applying MiXCR to the 5' RACE reads. The sample lists around 19,000 distinct CDR3 sequences, 5.5% to 6.5% seen once, with under 4.5% in the top ten. Germline V lookup: CDR1 SGHNT, CDR2 YYREEE (reference sequence). The length of the CDR3 is 14 residues. Trimming left V 4 bases short and J 5 bases short, with 15 bases between. Described time point: sample taken at primary tumor resection. The sample consisted of lung tumor tissue, taken at surgery. This sequence joins TRBV5-4 and TRBJ1-2; TRBD1 might be the D (5 bases). The sequence was collected from a female donor with early-stage non-small cell lung cancer. This CDR3 reads CASSTALTAYGYTF. The CDR3 DNA is TGTGCCAGCAGCACGGCCCTGACAGCGTATGGCTACACCTTC.